The source of this T cell receptor beta chain is a study of patients and donors after allogeneic stem cell transplantation (TCRdb year 2020). This clonotype came up many times. This receptor's antigen is unknown. Base qualities are missing; no much larger clone stands one base away. The CDR3 runs 17 amino acids, cysteine and phenylalanine included. The retained sequence is limited to the CDR3, 51 bases, with the frame set at the first base. CDR1 and CDR2 are read off the germline V gene as SQVTM and ANQGSEA. V is clipped by 1 base and J by 2 bases, and the sequence between their germline boundaries is 18 bases long. Library prep was done by RT-PCR. These reads were obtained on a NextSeq 550. TCRdb took the public reads, trimmed them with fastp at Q25, ran MiXCR for clone calling and kept in-frame beta chains. When rows share a CDR3 protein, they turn into one entry using the most common DNA and genes. The table for this sample lists 400,000 to 500,000 distinct CDR3 sequences; approximately 16% of them were counted only once. Clones ranked in the top ten supply around 6.8% of the sample.

The sequencing sample was made of blood, either unsorted or a sorted T cell fraction (not recorded which). This receptor was obtained from a human donor who was either an allogeneic HSCT recipient or a stem cell or donor lymphocyte infusion donor (not recorded which). It is not recorded whose cells these are; they may come from a transplant donor. The chain is made from TRBV29-1 and TRBJ1-3, with the D gene uncertain. CDR3 reads: CSVEGAEPAGAGNTIYF. DNA sequence: TGCAGCGTTGAAGGGGCCGAGCCGGCGGGCGCTGGAAACACCATATATTTT.